This T cell receptor (beta chain) emerged from a study of neoadjuvant anti-PD-1 for oral cavity cancer. Time point given: after neoadjuvant nivolumab, at surgical resection. Germline V gene lookup returns CDR1 DFQATT and CDR2 SNEGSKA (reference sequence). The CDR3 contains 11 residues. The ends were cut back, 5 bases at V and 5 bases at J, with 9 bases in the middle. The data were produced by immunoSEQ multiplex PCR, yet TCRdb's version contains in-frame clones alone and is incomplete. The repertoire has more than 25,000 clones, 80% of them found once; the top ten carry under 3.5%. Sequencing used PBMCs, obtained after nivolumab (anti-PD-1) treatment. The chain employs TRBV20-1 and TRBJ1-2; D is unclear. This clonotype was sampled from a person aged 35-80 years with oral cavity squamous cell carcinoma. CDR3 in amino acids: CSAPQLYGYTF. In DNA, the CDR3 is TGCAGTGCTCCACAGCTTTATGGCTACACCTTC.